Shown below are 32 T cell receptor beta chains from a single sample sequenced in a study of patients and donors after allogeneic stem cell transplantation. A single record per CDR3 protein comes from TCRdb applying MiXCR to the RT-PCR reads. The data show fewer than 20,000 distinct CDR3 sequences, with about 30% seen just once and under 45% held by the top ten. Material for sequencing was blood, either unsorted or a sorted T cell fraction (not recorded which). The receptors shown here come from a human donor who was either an allogeneic HSCT recipient or a stem cell or donor lymphocyte infusion donor (not recorded which). It is not recorded whose cells these are; they may come from a transplant donor.

This clonotype came up a few times. This chain uses TRBV3-1 with TRBJ1-5; weak D call: TRBD1 (5 bases). Trimming took 4 bases from V and 3 from J, leaving 16 bases between them. CDR1 and CDR2 (germline): LGHDT, YNNKEL (reference sequence). The CDR3 consists of 16 residues. Here the CDR3 DNA reads TGTGCCAGCAGCCCCCACTCGGGGGTCCTCAATCAGCCCCAGCATTTT. Translation: CASSPHSGVLNQPQHF.

This chain joins TRBV5-1 and TRBJ2-7; possible D gene TRBD1, 5 bases. The V and J ends lost 5 bases and 2 bases respectively, with 17 bases between them. The CDR3 is made up of 15 amino acids. Germline V lookup: CDR1 SGHRS, CDR2 YFSETQ. In DNA form, the CDR3 reads TGCGCCAGCAGGACTTCGGCACAGGCTGCCTACGAGCAGTACTTC. Its translation is CASRTSAQAAYEQYF.

This chain joins TRBV2 and TRBJ2-2; the D is unclear. V was trimmed by 7 bases and J by 6 bases, leaving 6 bases between them. Germline assignment: CDR1 SNHLY and CDR2 FYNNEI. CDR3 length: 11 residues. The chain's CDR3 is CASIDAGELFF. Written as DNA, the CDR3 is TGTGCCAGCATCGATGCCGGGGAGCTGTTTTTT.

J is TRBJ1-2 and V is TRBV13; D unclear. Trimming cost V 3 bases and J 4 bases, with 12 bases left between them. Per the germline V gene, CDR1 is PRHDT and CDR2 is FYEKMQ (reference sequence). The CDR3 consists of 14 residues. CDR3 DNA: TGTGCCAGCAGCTTCGAGGGAGTATCCTATGGCTACACCTTC. This gives the protein CASSFEGVSYGYTF.

This clonotype occurred a few times. The J gene is TRBJ1-1, the V gene TRBV10-3; D is possibly TRBD1 (5 bases). In germline, CDR1 is ENHRY, CDR2 SYGVKD. This CDR3 spans 15 amino acids. The V gene lost 7 bases and the J gene lost 3 bases, with 18 bases spanning the gap. CDR3 DNA: TGTGCCATCAAGGGCGGCCAATGGGGGGACACTGAAGCTTTCTTT. Residues: CAIKGGQWGDTEAFF.

The chain combines TRBV9 with TRBJ2-5; D not certain. Germline CDR1 SGDLS, CDR2 YYNGEE. This CDR3 is 14 amino acids long. The germline V and J ends were trimmed by 4 bases and 6 bases, with 16 bases remaining between them. The chain's CDR3 is CASSPRGSRKTQYF. CDR3 bases: TGTGCCAGCAGCCCAAGAGGTAGTCGCAAGACCCAGTACTTC.

By share, this clonotype ranks as medium-sized. This rearrangement joins TRBV6-5 to TRBJ1-1, with 9 bases aligning to TRBD1. The CDR3 has 19 residues. CDR1 is MNHEY, CDR2 SVGAGI, per germline. V lost 0 bases, J lost 6 bases, and 17 bases stayed unmatched. CDR3 in DNA: TGTGCCAGCAGTTACTCGACGTTTACGTTTGGACAGGGGCGACCTGAAGCTTTCTTT. Translated: CASSYSTFTFGQGRPEAFF.

The chain is built from TRBV18 and TRBJ1-3; TRBD1 matches at 8 bases. Germline CDR1 and CDR2: KGHSH and LQKENI. The CDR3 sequence is 15 residues long. Losses at the gene ends were 4 bases for V and 2 bases for J; bases not matched to a gene: 4. CDR3 nucleotides: TGTGCCAGCTCACAGCAGGGGGCCCCTGGAAACACCATATATTTT. Translation: CASSQQGAPGNTIYF.

The table lists this clonotype with a few counts. This chain links TRBV30 with TRBJ1-2; unclear D gene. Trimming removed 3 bases at V and 10 bases at J, with 15 bases between. Germline values: CDR1 GTSNPN, CDR2 SVGIG (reference sequence). The CDR3 covers 12 residues. The CDR3 bases are TGTGCCTGGAGCCACTTCAGTCTGAACTACACCTTC. It encodes CAWSHFSLNYTF.

This clonotype appeared a few times. The V gene is TRBV7-9, the J gene TRBJ1-1; D remains unclear. This CDR3 region has 13 residues. Germline V lookup: CDR1 SEHNR, CDR2 FQNEAQ (reference sequence). Deletions cut 5 bases from V and 0 bases from J, with 7 bases between. CDR3: CASSVALNTEAFF. The CDR3 DNA reads as TGTGCCAGCAGCGTCGCCTTGAACACTGAAGCTTTCTTT.

The CDR3 here is CASSRGGYQPQHF. The CDR3 nucleotides are TGTGCCAGCAGCCGGGGCGGGTATCAGCCCCAGCATTTT. This chain connects TRBV6-5 to TRBJ1-5, with D possibly being TRBD1 (5 bases). Germline V gene sequence: CDR1 MNHEY, CDR2 SVGAGI. V lost 6 bases and J lost 5, with 11 bases in between. The CDR3 totals 13 residues.

The chain combines TRBV24-1 with TRBJ1-1; perhaps TRBD1 as D (6 bases). The CDR3 loop spans 15 amino acids. Germline V gives CDR1 KGHDR, CDR2 SFDVKD. V was shortened by 4 bases and J by 7 bases, with 18 bases between the two germline ends. The CDR3 reads CATSDPGGARGEAFF. The CDR3 region has the DNA TGTGCCACCAGTGACCCGGGGGGGGCACGGGGTGAAGCTTTCTTT.

This clonotype showed up just once. V is TRBV2 and J is TRBJ1-3; TRBD1 matches 10 bases. This CDR3 has 14 amino acids. The germline CDR1 and CDR2 sequences are SNHLY and FYNNEI. V shed 5 bases and J 7 bases; nucleotides not matched to a gene: 5. CDR3 nucleotides: TGTGCCAGCAGTACGACAGGGGGCAGGAACACCATATATTTT. Residues: CASSTTGGRNTIYF.

V usage is TRBV7-2 and J usage is TRBJ1-6; D unresolved. Between the trimmed V and J ends, which lost 2 bases and 3 bases, there was a span of 8 bases. The V gene's germline CDR1 is SGHTA and CDR2 FQGNSA. This CDR3 has 15 amino acids. CDR3 sequence reads: CASSLFWNYNSPLHF. The CDR3 bases are TGTGCCAGCAGCTTATTCTGGAACTATAATTCACCCCTCCACTTT.

The chain couples TRBV12-3 or TRBV12-4 to TRBJ1-2, with a weak D call TRBD1 (5 bases). The length of the CDR3 is 14 residues. With 6 bases removed from V and 0 bases from J, the gap between germline ends came to 11 bases. CDR3 sequence reads: CASRPTETNYGYTF. The CDR3 nucleotides are TGTGCCAGCAGACCGACAGAGACTAACTATGGCTACACCTTC.

This clonotype was counted ten times or more. This rearrangement joins TRBV21-1 to TRBJ1-1; the table names TRBD1, a call not compared with the DNA. TRBV21-1 is labeled a pseudogene. This CDR3 region has 17 residues. Here the CDR3 DNA reads TGTGCCAGCAGCACCTTACGGGACAGAGCTCGAGACACTGAAGCTTTCTTT. Translating it yields CASSTLRDRARDTEAFF.

This chain uses TRBV10-3 with TRBJ1-1; D remains ambiguous. Germline V CDR1 and CDR2: ENHRY, SYGVKD. CDR3 length equals 12 residues. The V gene lost 1 base and the J gene lost 11 bases, with 11 bases spanning the gap. The DNA for the CDR3 is TGTGCCATCAGTGAGTTGGGAGTTACGGCTTTCTTT. Translated, it gives CAISELGVTAFF.

V and J are TRBV12-3 or TRBV12-4 and TRBJ1-1; D call uncertain. The V end was cut by 2 bases, the J end by 4 bases, with 14 bases between. The CDR3 covers 15 residues. The DNA for the CDR3 is TGTGCCAGCAGTTTAAAACCCTCCGGGCCCACTGAAGCTTTCTTT. It is translated as CASSLKPSGPTEAFF.

This clonotype was counted between two and nine times. This chain uses TRBV24-1 with TRBJ1-1; the D gene is possibly TRBD1 (5 bases). There are 13 residues in the CDR3. V lost 6 bases, J lost 6 bases, and 13 bases lay in between. From germline, CDR1 is KGHDR and CDR2 SFDVKD. The CDR3 reads CATSQEGWAEAFF. CDR3 nucleotides: TGTGCCACCAGTCAGGAGGGGTGGGCTGAAGCTTTCTTT.

The J gene is TRBJ2-2, the V gene TRBV20-1; D may be TRBD2 (5 bases). This CDR3 comprises 13 residues. Germline values: CDR1 DFQATT, CDR2 SNEGSKA (reference sequence). The V end was cut by 2 bases, the J end by 7 bases, with 11 bases between. The CDR3 DNA is TGCAGTGCTAGAAGCGGAGTAGTCGGGGAGCTGTTTTTT. Its translation is CSARSGVVGELFF.

The sample holds many counts of this clonotype. The gene calls are TRBV10-1 and TRBJ1-6; TRBD1 is a possible D gene (5 bases). V lost 0 bases, J lost 10 bases, and 10 bases lay in between. The germline V gene has CDR1 WNHNN and CDR2 SYGVQD (reference sequence). This CDR3 spans 14 amino acids. CDR3 sequence reads: CASSESGGPSPLHF. The CDR3, as DNA: TGCGCCAGCAGTGAGTCGGGGGGACCCTCACCCCTCCACTTT.

This clonotype was seen more than once but under ten times. The chain couples TRBV4-1 to TRBJ1-6; maybe TRBD1 (5 bases). With 4 bases removed from V and 8 bases from J, the gap between germline ends came to 18 bases. The CDR3 has 16 amino acids. Germline V CDR1 and CDR2: MGHRA, YSYEKL. Here the CDR3 DNA reads TGCGCCAGCAGCCGGGGGGGAGTCCGAGGGCATTCACCCCTCCACTTT. It is translated as CASSRGGVRGHSPLHF.

The chain combines TRBV11-1 with TRBJ2-5, with a weak D call TRBD1 (7 bases). This CDR3 has 14 residues. Trimming removed 5 bases from V and 6 bases from J, with 16 bases in between. Germline CDR1 is SGHAT and CDR2 is FQDESV (reference sequence). The chain's CDR3 is CASSQLTGRKTQYF. The CDR3 DNA sequence: TGTGCCAGCAGCCAGCTGACAGGGAGGAAGACCCAGTACTTC.

This clonotype occurred a few times. V usage is TRBV5-1 and J usage is TRBJ1-6; D is uncertain. The V gene's germline CDR1 is SGHRS and CDR2 YFSETQ. The germline V and J ends were trimmed by 0 bases and 7 bases, with 5 bases remaining between them. The length of the CDR3 is 13 residues. The CDR3 region has the DNA TGCGCCAGCAGCTTGGTGGGAAATTCACCCCTCCACTTT. This gives the protein CASSLVGNSPLHF.

This clonotype turned up a few times. The V and J genes are TRBV7-2 and TRBJ1-5, with D unresolved. Trimming took 0 bases from V and 7 from J, leaving 10 bases between them. Germline V lookup: CDR1 SGHTA, CDR2 FQGNSA. CDR3 length: 14 amino acids. The chain's CDR3 is CASSLASLGQPQHF. CDR3 coding DNA: TGTGCCAGCAGCTTAGCTTCCTTGGGACAGCCCCAGCATTTT.

The chain's CDR3 is CASSLVGGPPQAQHF. The CDR3 nucleotides are TGCGCCAGCAGCTTGGTTGGGGGGCCACCACAGGCCCAGCATTTT. The chain joins TRBV5-1 to TRBJ1-5; a possible D gene is TRBD1 (6 bases). The length of the CDR3 is 15 residues. V was pared by 0 bases and J by 11 bases, with 18 bases between. Germline V gene sequence: CDR1 SGHRS, CDR2 YFSETQ.

The J gene is TRBJ2-7, the V gene TRBV28; D is perhaps TRBD1 (6 bases). Deletions cut 3 bases from V and 0 bases from J, with 9 bases between. Germline CDR1 and CDR2: MDHEN and SYDVKM. The CDR3 has 14 residues. CDR3 DNA sequence: TGTGCCAGCAGTTTCAGGGGCCTCTCCTACGAGCAGTACTTC. Translating gives CASSFRGLSYEQYF.

This rearrangement joins TRBV20-1 to TRBJ1-5, with D unresolved. The germline V and J ends were trimmed by 3 bases and 5 bases, with 11 bases remaining between them. Germline V gene lookup returns CDR1 DFQATT and CDR2 SNEGSKA (reference sequence). The length of the CDR3 is 13 residues. In nucleotides, the CDR3 is TGCAGTGCTAGGAAGGCCGTCGATCAGCCCCAGCATTTT. Amino acids: CSARKAVDQPQHF.

This clonotype has more than one count but fewer than ten. In DNA, the CDR3 is TGTGCCAGCAGCTTAGATCCCTTTAATCAGCCCCAGCATTTT. It encodes CASSLDPFNQPQHF. The gene calls are TRBV7-6 and TRBJ1-5; unclear D gene. V was pared by 1 base and J by 4 bases, with 8 bases between. Germline V gene lookup returns CDR1 SGHVS and CDR2 FNYEAQ. The CDR3 contains 14 residues.

The chain recombines TRBV20-1 with TRBJ1-5, with D unresolved. There are 13 residues in the CDR3. Germline values: CDR1 DFQATT, CDR2 SNEGSKA (reference sequence). Between the trimmed V and J ends, which lost 3 bases and 2 bases, there was a span of 8 bases. The DNA for the CDR3 is TGCAGTGCTAGGGGCCAGGGCAATCAGCCCCAGCATTTT. Translating it yields CSARGQGNQPQHF.

This clonotype was seen a few times. This rearrangement joins TRBV19 to TRBJ1-1; no reliable D call. The CDR3 length is 13 residues. V was trimmed by 6 bases and J by 5 bases, leaving 13 bases between them. Germline CDR1 LNHDA, CDR2 SQIVND (reference sequence). CDR3 region: CASRVWMGTEAFF. The CDR3 coding sequence is TGTGCCAGTAGGGTTTGGATGGGGACTGAAGCTTTCTTT.

This clonotype was counted between two and nine times. The genes are TRBV28 and TRBJ2-3; the D gene is possibly TRBD2 (6 bases). This CDR3 is built from 15 residues. Germline CDR1 reads MDHEN; CDR2 reads SYDVKM. Trimming removed 2 bases from V and 2 bases from J, with 11 bases in between. CDR3 sequence: CASSLAGYNTDTQYF. The CDR3, as DNA: TGTGCCAGCAGTTTAGCGGGGTATAACACAGATACGCAGTATTTT.